These T cell receptor beta chains were read from a single sample in a study of cytomegalovirus exposure and HLA in healthy donors. Some clones are missing from TCRdb's copy, which holds only in-frame ones; the method was immunoSEQ multiplex PCR. The table has some 230,000 clones, just over 90% seen once; the top ten hold approximately 1.1%. Sequenced input: PBMCs. The source is a woman between 18 and 29 years old in good health and CMV-seronegative. CDR3s include the opening cysteine and the closing phenylalanine or tryptophan. A D gene is named only where the DNA matches it firmly. Only part of the rows carry a size: once, few, many, or a class if the clone is expanded.

d_gene,v_gene,abundance,j_gene,CDR3aa,CDR3nt
TRBD1,TRBV28,-,TRBJ1-1,CASSTGGAVEAFF,TGTGCCAGCAGTACAGGGGGCGCGGTTGAAGCTTTCTTT
TRBD2,TRBV7-9,-,TRBJ2-7,CASSLRPGLAGVSYEQYF,TGTGCCAGCAGCTTACGACCTGGACTAGCGGGAGTCTCCTACGAGCAGTACTTC
-,TRBV5-8,-,TRBJ1-1,CASSVQDTEAFF,TGTGCCAGCAGCGTCCAGGACACTGAAGCTTTCTTT
TRBD2,TRBV19,-,TRBJ2-1,CASSPQREANEQFF,TGTGCCAGTTCCCCGCAGCGGGAGGCAAATGAGCAGTTCTTC
TRBD2,TRBV6-1,-,TRBJ2-2,CASSLAGGTGELFF,TGTGCCAGCAGTCTAGCGGGAGGCACCGGGGAGCTGTTTTTT
-,TRBV30,-,TRBJ2-1,CAWSDRNEQFF,TGTGCCTGGAGTGATAGAAATGAGCAGTTCTTC
TRBD1,TRBV28,-,TRBJ1-1,CASSLRGRPDTEAFF,TGTGCCAGCAGTTTGAGGGGGCGCCCTGACACTGAAGCTTTCTTT
TRBD1,TRBV28,-,TRBJ1-6,CASSLATGNSPLHF,TGTGCCAGCAGTTTAGCGACAGGGAATTCACCCCTCCACTTT
TRBD1,TRBV6-1,few,TRBJ1-2,CASSAGQGYPNYGYTF,TGTGCCAGCAGTGCCGGACAGGGATATCCTAACTATGGCTACACCTTC
TRBD1,TRBV7-7,-,TRBJ1-5,CASSFLKDRSQPQHF,TGTGCCAGCAGCTTCCTAAAGGACAGGTCTCAGCCCCAGCATTTT
TRBD1,TRBV12-5,-,TRBJ1-2,CASGTGAYQYGYTF,TGTGCTAGTGGGACAGGGGCCTATCAGTATGGCTACACCTTC
-,TRBV7-6,-,TRBJ1-1,CASSLEGQGNTEAFF,TGTGCCAGCAGCTTAGAAGGTCAGGGGAACACTGAAGCTTTCTTT
-,TRBV5-1,-,TRBJ1-1,CASSLRGGNTEAFF,TGCGCCAGCAGCTTAAGGGGAGGGAACACTGAAGCTTTCTTT
-,TRBV14,-,TRBJ1-4,CASSPQGLRNEKLFF,TGTGCCAGCAGCCCCCAGGGGTTGAGGAATGAAAAACTGTTTTTT
-,TRBV20-1,-,TRBJ2-1,CSAHSADEQFF,TGCAGTGCTCACTCGGCGGATGAGCAGTTCTTC
-,TRBV19,once,TRBJ2-6,CASSISGSGANVLTF,TGTGCCAGTAGTATTTCGGGTTCTGGGGCCAACGTCCTGACTTTC
TRBD2,TRBV5-1,-,TRBJ2-7,CASSSPGLFTEQYF,TGCGCCAGCAGCTCCCCGGGACTATTCACCGAGCAGTACTTC
TRBD1,TRBV7-2,-,TRBJ1-2,CASSLAPGQVPSRGYTF,TGTGCCAGCAGCTTAGCCCCGGGACAGGTGCCCTCCCGTGGCTACACCTTC
-,TRBV5-4,-,TRBJ1-5,CASSLEGSQPQHF,TGTGCCAGCAGCTTGGAAGGGAGCCAGCCCCAGCATTTT
-,TRBV19,-,TRBJ1-1,CASTASTGMNTEAFF,TGTGCCAGCACCGCTTCAACAGGGATGAACACTGAAGCTTTCTTT
-,TRBV20-1,-,TRBJ2-1,CSARARGEQFF,TGCAGTGCTAGGGCGCGAGGCGAGCAGTTCTTC
TRBD1,TRBV5-8,-,TRBJ2-1,CASSPEPGTVQFF,TGTGCCAGCAGCCCGGAACCCGGGACAGTGCAGTTCTTC
-,TRBV18,-,TRBJ2-7,CASSPTERRAYEQYF,TGTGCCAGCTCACCGACGGAAAGACGGGCCTACGAGCAGTACTTC
TRBD1,TRBV4-1,-,TRBJ2-7,CASSLGQASSYEQYF,TGCGCCAGCAGCCTGGGACAGGCTAGCTCCTACGAGCAGTACTTC
-,TRBV6-5,-,TRBJ2-1,CASSTEGREQFF,TGTGCCAGCAGTACGGAGGGACGGGAGCAGTTCTTC
-,TRBV10-1,-,TRBJ2-3,CASSESGAGGADTQYF,TGCGCCAGCAGTGAGTCAGGAGCGGGTGGGGCAGATACGCAGTATTTT
TRBD2,TRBV27,-,TRBJ2-1,CASVLAGGPYNEQFF,TGTGCCAGCGTATTAGCGGGAGGGCCCTACAATGAGCAGTTCTTC
-,TRBV2,-,TRBJ2-7,CASSAGGTPSYEQYF,TGTGCCAGCAGCGCAGGGGGGACACCCTCCTACGAGCAGTACTTC
-,TRBV30,-,TRBJ1-2,CAWSRGPLSQENYGYTF,TGTGCCTGGAGTCGGGGTCCCCTTAGTCAGGAGAACTATGGCTACACCTTC
-,TRBV19,-,TRBJ1-1,CASSWAADNTEAFF,TGTGCCAGTAGTTGGGCAGCGGATAACACTGAAGCTTTCTTT
TRBD2,TRBV27,-,TRBJ2-6,CASSSAGLADHSGANVLTF,TGTGCCAGCAGTTCCGCGGGACTAGCGGACCACTCTGGGGCCAACGTCCTGACTTTC
-,TRBV4-2,-,TRBJ2-2,CASSPRMGDTGELFF,TGTGCCAGCAGCCCCCGTATGGGAGACACCGGGGAGCTGTTTTTT
TRBD1,TRBV7-8,-,TRBJ1-2,CASSLDRGFNYGYTF,TGTGCCAGCAGCTTAGACAGGGGTTTCAACTATGGCTACACCTTC
-,TRBV5-4,-,TRBJ2-7,CASSLSSVDEQYF,TGTGCCAGCAGCTTGAGTAGCGTCGACGAGCAGTACTTC
-,TRBV28,-,TRBJ2-1,CASSPSTLQVTEQFF,TGTGCCAGCAGTCCTTCCACGTTACAGGTCACTGAGCAGTTCTTC
TRBD2,TRBV30,-,TRBJ2-1,CAWTRGVSGGSQFF,TGTGCCTGGACTAGAGGGGTTAGCGGGGGCTCGCAGTTCTTC
-,TRBV12-1,-,TRBJ2-7,CASSPREGQGSSYEQYF,TGTGCCAGCAGCCCCAGAGAGGGACAGGGCAGCTCCTACGAGCAGTACTTC
-,TRBV6-6,-,TRBJ1-1,CASSYSGRGRAFF,TGTGCCAGCAGTTACTCGGGTAGGGGCAGGGCTTTCTTT
-,TRBV7-3,once,TRBJ2-3,CASSRGTATDTQYF,TGTGCCAGCAGCCGGGGGACAGCCACAGATACGCAGTATTTT
-,TRBV5-4,few,TRBJ2-5,CASSLAPGAQYF,TGTGCCAGCAGCTTGGCCCCCGGGGCCCAGTACTTC